Listed below are T cell receptor beta chains from one sample, sequenced in a study of post-analysis software for immune sequencing data. A single record per CDR3 protein comes from TCRdb applying MiXCR to the PCR reads. The data hold 600,000 to 700,000 distinct CDR3 sequences, with over 45% observed a single time. The specimen was blood. All receptors derive from a girl aged 2 to 10 with multiple sclerosis. Each CDR3 is given with its conserved first and last residue. A D gene is named only where the DNA matches it firmly. Size is omitted from some rows. Given values are once, few, many or a class for expanded clones.

d_call	clone_size	v_call	j_call	cdr3_aa	cdr3_nt
.	.	TRBV5-1	TRBJ2-5	CASRDGAGETQYF	TGCGCCAGCAGGGATGGGGCGGGAGAGACCCAGTACTTC
.	few	TRBV20-1	TRBJ2-3	CSARDLAPTDTQYF	TGCAGTGCTAGAGATCTGGCCCCCACAGATACGCAGTATTTT
.	.	TRBV7-2	TRBJ2-3	CASSLASTRVVSDTQYF	TGTGCCAGCAGCTTAGCGTCTACCAGGGTCGTATCAGATACGCAGTATTTT
.	.	TRBV5-6	TRBJ1-2	CASSFYRTGAVWYTF	TGTGCCAGCAGCTTTTATCGCACTGGGGCAGTGTGGTACACCTTC
.	once	TRBV27	TRBJ2-3	CASSLSGRGDTQYF	TGTGCCAGCAGTTTATCCGGGCGAGGAGATACGCAGTATTTT
.	.	TRBV10-2	TRBJ2-3	CASGPMDTQYF	TGCGCCAGCGGGCCTATGGATACGCAGTATTTT
TRBD1	.	TRBV5-1	TRBJ2-1	CASRQTGTVYNEQFF	TGCGCCAGCAGGCAAACCGGGACAGTGTACAATGAGCAGTTCTTC
TRBD1	few	TRBV12-3/TRBV12-4	TRBJ2-2	CASSTLDRASIGELFF	TGTGCCAGCAGTACCTTGGACAGGGCTTCTATAGGGGAGCTGTTTTTT
.	.	TRBV2	TRBJ1-2	CASRSTGHGYTF	TGTGCCAGCAGATCGACAGGCCATGGCTACACCTTC
.	.	TRBV6-5	TRBJ2-7	CAIPPRDGHYEQYF	TGTGCCATCCCCCCCAGGGACGGCCACTACGAGCAGTACTTC
TRBD2	.	TRBV28	TRBJ2-2	CASRGLAGGNTGELFF	TGTGCCAGCAGGGGATTAGCGGGGGGGAACACCGGGGAGCTGTTTTTT
.	.	TRBV30	TRBJ2-3	CAWSVQQGNTDTQYF	TGTGCCTGGAGTGTACAGCAGGGGAACACAGATACGCAGTATTTT
TRBD2	.	TRBV6-1	TRBJ2-1	CASGPILAGGPRNEQFF	TGTGCCAGCGGGCCGATTCTAGCGGGGGGGCCCAGGAATGAGCAGTTCTTC
.	.	TRBV14	TRBJ2-2	CASSQLGVAGTGELFF	TGTGCCAGCAGCCAATTAGGGGTTGCAGGGACCGGGGAGCTGTTTTTT
TRBD2	.	TRBV30	TRBJ2-1	CVWSTITAGGNEQFF	TGTGTCTGGAGTACCATTACCGCGGGAGGAAATGAGCAGTTCTTC
.	few	TRBV29-1	TRBJ2-1	CSARSGTDSYNEQFF	TGCAGCGCCCGATCCGGGACGGATTCCTACAATGAGCAGTTCTTC
TRBD2	few	TRBV20-1	TRBJ2-5	CSASRGGSIQETQYF	TGCAGTGCTAGTCGTGGCGGGAGCATCCAAGAGACCCAGTACTTC
.	.	TRBV12-3/TRBV12-4	TRBJ2-1	CASSRGGLSPGEQFF	TGTGCCAGCTCGAGGGGGGGCCTTTCACCGGGAGAGCAGTTCTTC
TRBD1	once	TRBV27	TRBJ1-1	CASSFTGQGNTEAFF	TGTGCCAGCAGTTTCACTGGACAGGGGAACACTGAAGCTTTCTTT
.	.	TRBV7-9	TRBJ2-3	CASSLPQGSTDTQYF	TGTGCCAGCAGCCTCCCACAGGGCAGCACAGATACGCAGTATTTT
TRBD2	.	TRBV6-2/TRBV6-3	TRBJ2-1	CASSLGGGTNEQFF	TGTGCCAGCAGTTTGGGCGGGGGGACCAATGAGCAGTTCTTC
.	.	TRBV5-1	TRBJ1-1	CASSLKLERTEAFF	TGCGCCAGCAGCTTGAAACTGGAAAGGACTGAAGCTTTCTTT
.	.	TRBV12-3/TRBV12-4	TRBJ1-1	CTSILGGPEAFF	TGTACCAGCATCCTGGGGGGACCTGAAGCTTTCTTT
.	few	TRBV6-2/TRBV6-3	TRBJ2-1	CASSPRKGPYNEQFF	TGTGCCAGCAGTCCCCGCAAGGGCCCCTACAATGAGCAGTTCTTC